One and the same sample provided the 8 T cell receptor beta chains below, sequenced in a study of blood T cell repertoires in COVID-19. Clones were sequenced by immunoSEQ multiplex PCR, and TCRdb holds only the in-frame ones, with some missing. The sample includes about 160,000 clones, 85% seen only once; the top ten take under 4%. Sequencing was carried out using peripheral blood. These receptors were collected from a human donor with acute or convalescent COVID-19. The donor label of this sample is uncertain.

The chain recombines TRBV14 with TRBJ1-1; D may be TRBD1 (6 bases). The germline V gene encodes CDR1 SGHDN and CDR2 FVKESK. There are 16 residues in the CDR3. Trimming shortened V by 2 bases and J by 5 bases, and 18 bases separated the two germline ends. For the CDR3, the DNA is TGTGCCAGCAGCCAAAACTTGGCGAGGGGGAGAACTGAAGCTTTCTTT. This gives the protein CASSQNLARGRTEAFF.

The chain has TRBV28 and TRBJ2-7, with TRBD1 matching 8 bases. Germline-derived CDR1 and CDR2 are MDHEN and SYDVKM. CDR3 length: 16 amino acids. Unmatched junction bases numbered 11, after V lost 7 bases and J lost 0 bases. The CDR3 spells CASTIPSDRDSYEQYF. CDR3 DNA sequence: TGTGCCAGCACCATTCCGTCGGACAGGGACTCCTACGAGCAGTACTTC.

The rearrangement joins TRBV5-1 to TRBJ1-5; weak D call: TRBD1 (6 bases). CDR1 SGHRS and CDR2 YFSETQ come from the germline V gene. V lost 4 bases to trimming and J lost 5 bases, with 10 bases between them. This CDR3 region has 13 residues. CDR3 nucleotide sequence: TGCGCCAGCAGCCTTTCAGGGGATCAGCCCCAGCATTTT. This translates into CASSLSGDQPQHF.

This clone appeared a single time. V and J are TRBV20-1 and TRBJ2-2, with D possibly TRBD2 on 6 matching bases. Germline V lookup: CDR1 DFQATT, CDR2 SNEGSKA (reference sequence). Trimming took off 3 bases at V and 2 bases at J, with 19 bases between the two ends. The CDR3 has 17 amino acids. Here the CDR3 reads CSASGFGGALNTGELFF. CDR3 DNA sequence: TGCAGTGCTAGTGGGTTTGGCGGGGCCCTAAACACCGGGGAGCTGTTTTTT.

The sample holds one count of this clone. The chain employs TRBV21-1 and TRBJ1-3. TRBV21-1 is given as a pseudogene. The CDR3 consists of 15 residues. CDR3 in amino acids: CASSKERYSGNTIYF. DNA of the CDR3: TGTGCCAGCAGCAAAGAACGGTACTCTGGAAACACCATATATTTT.

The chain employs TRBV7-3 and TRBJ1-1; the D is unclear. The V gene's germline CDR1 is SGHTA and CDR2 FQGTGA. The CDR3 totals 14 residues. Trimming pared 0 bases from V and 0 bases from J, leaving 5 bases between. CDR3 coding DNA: TGTGCCAGCAGCTTAACAGCAATGAACACTGAAGCTTTCTTT. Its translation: CASSLTAMNTEAFF.

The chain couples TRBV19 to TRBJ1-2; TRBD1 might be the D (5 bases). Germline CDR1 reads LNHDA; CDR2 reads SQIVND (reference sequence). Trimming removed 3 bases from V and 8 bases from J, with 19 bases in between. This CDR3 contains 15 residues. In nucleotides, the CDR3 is TGTGCCAGTAGTATTCTTACCAGGGTGGAGGGAGGCTACACCTTC. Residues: CASSILTRVEGGYTF.

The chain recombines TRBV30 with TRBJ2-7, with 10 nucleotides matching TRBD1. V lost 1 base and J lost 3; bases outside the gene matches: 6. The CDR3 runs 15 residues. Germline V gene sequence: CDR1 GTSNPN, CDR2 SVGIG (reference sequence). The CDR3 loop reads CAWSGGQGFRYEQYF. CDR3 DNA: TGTGCCTGGAGTGGGGGACAGGGGTTTCGCTACGAGCAGTACTTC.